The 18 T cell receptor beta chains below all came from one sample that was sequenced in a study of T cell changes during pregnancy in multiple sclerosis. The method was immunoSEQ multiplex PCR; TCRdb's version includes in-frame clones alone and lacks a portion of them. The data contain around 97,000 clones, 85% to 95% of them singletons. Here the sequenced sample was peripheral blood, taken after pregnancy. The receptors come from a female donor with multiple sclerosis, enrolled in a pregnancy study.

This sequence joins TRBV19 and TRBJ1-6; D gene ambiguous. The germline V and J ends were trimmed by 0 bases and 5 bases, with 5 bases remaining between them. CDR3 length equals 14 residues. Per germline, CDR1 LNHDA and CDR2 SQIVND (reference sequence). This CDR3 reads CASSIDRNNSPLHF. Written as DNA, the CDR3 is TGTGCCAGTAGTATAGACAGAAATAATTCACCCCTCCACTTT.

The genes are TRBV7-8 and TRBJ1-2, with 8 bases aligning to TRBD1. CDR1 is SGHVS and CDR2 is FQNEAQ in the germline V gene. V shed 4 bases and J 3 bases; nucleotides not matched to a gene: 13. This CDR3 region has 17 residues. This CDR3 is CASSSTGRQGKDYGYTF. In nucleotides, the CDR3 is TGTGCCAGCAGCTCGACTGGCCGACAGGGGAAGGACTATGGCTACACCTTC. The full variable domain, rest sourced from reference TRBV7-8 and TRBJ1-2, is GAGVSQSPRYKVAKRGQDVALRCDPISGHVSLFWYQQALGQGPEFLTYFQNEAQLDKSGLPSDRFFAERPEGSVSTLKIQRTQQEDSAVYLCASSSTGRQGKDYGYTFGSGTRLTVV.

The chain uses TRBV6-1 and TRBJ1-4; possible D gene TRBD1, 5 bases. The CDR3 length is 12 residues. V was shortened by 7 bases and J by 8 bases, with 11 bases between the two germline ends. The germline gives CDR1 MNHNS, CDR2 SASEGT. CDR3 in DNA: TGTGCCAGCAACCCAGGGAACGAAAAACTGTTTTTT. Its protein is CASNPGNEKLFF.

The rearrangement links TRBV5-1 to TRBJ2-7; the D gene is possibly TRBD1 (6 bases). The V end lost 4 bases, the J end lost 5 bases, and 19 bases lay between the germline ends. The CDR3 consists of 15 residues. In germline, CDR1 is SGHRS, CDR2 YFSETQ. In DNA form, the CDR3 reads TGCGCCAGCAGCCTGTCACAGGGAAGGGAGAACGAGCAGTACTTC. Translating gives CASSLSQGRENEQYF. Full variable domain (missing parts from reference TRBV5-1 and TRBJ2-7): KAGVTQTPRYLIKTRGQQVTLSCSPISGHRSVSWYQQTPGQGLQFLFEYFSETQRNKGNFPGRFSGRQFSNSRSEMNVSTLELGDSALYLCASSLSQGRENEQYFGPGTRLTVT.

The chain links TRBV11-2 to TRBJ2-7, with D perhaps TRBD2 (6 bases). The CDR3 is 13 residues long. Germline CDR1 and CDR2: SGHAT and FQNNGV. V lost 3 bases and J 3 bases, leaving 9 bases between the germline ends. The CDR3 DNA sequence: TGTGCCAGCAGCTTGATGGGGGGCTACGAGCAGTACTTC. Amino acids: CASSLMGGYEQYF. The full variable domain, with the rest looked up from reference TRBV11-2 and TRBJ2-7, is EAGVAQSPRYKIIEKRQSVAFWCNPISGHATLYWYQQILGQGPKLLIQFQNNGVVDDSQLPKDRFSAERLKGVDSTLKIQPAKLEDSAVYLCASSLMGGYEQYFGPGTRLTVT.

This clone turned up a few times. The V call is TRBV7-2, the J call TRBJ2-5, with TRBD2 identical over 9 bases. Germline CDR1 SGHTA, CDR2 FQGNSA. The CDR3 extends over 16 amino acids. The V and J ends lost 5 bases and 4 bases, in that order; junction bases with no gene match: 11. CDR3 in DNA: TGTGCCAGCAGCCATGGCCCCAGTAGCGGGAGAGAGACCCAGTACTTC. The encoded protein is CASSHGPSSGRETQYF. Based on the CDR3 plus reference TRBV7-2 and TRBJ2-5, the full variable domain is GAGVSQSPSNKVTEKGKDVELRCDPISGHTALYWYRQSLGQGLEFLIYFQGNSAPDKSGLPSDRFSAERTGGSVSTLTIQRTQQEDSAVYLCASSHGPSSGRETQYFGPGTRLLVL.

The gene calls are TRBV29-1 and TRBJ2-7; tentatively, D is TRBD1 (6 bases). Trimming left V 4 bases short and J 0 bases short, with 13 bases between. The CDR3 runs to 14 residues. Germline V gives CDR1 SQVTM, CDR2 ANQGSEA. CDR3 DNA: TGCAGCGTTGTAGAACAGGGTTCCTCCTACGAGCAGTACTTC. Protein: CSVVEQGSSYEQYF.

CDR3 region: CASSQDRDRNNEQFF. The CDR3, as DNA: TGCGCCAGCAGCCAAGACCGGGACAGAAACAATGAGCAGTTCTTC. V is TRBV4-1 and J is TRBJ2-1; TRBD1 agrees at 7 bases. This CDR3 has 15 amino acids. After removal of 0 bases from V and 5 bases from J, the junction contained 4 bases not matched to a gene. Per the germline V gene, CDR1 is MGHRA and CDR2 is YSYEKL.

The sample holds one count of this clone. A junction end diverges from the germline sequence, so it may reflect a read error. The chain is built from TRBV19 and TRBJ1-1; possibly TRBD1 for D (5 bases). Germline CDR1 LNHDA, CDR2 SQIVND (reference sequence). CDR3 size: 12 residues. The CDR3 spells CASTSRGGGVNF. CDR3 nucleotide sequence: TGTGCCAGTACCTCGAGGGGTGGAGGGGTCAACTTT.

This clone was picked up a small number of times. The chain recombines TRBV30 with TRBJ2-2, with D perhaps TRBD2 (6 bases). The CDR3 sequence is 15 residues long. With 7 bases removed from V and 3 bases from J, the gap between germline ends came to 18 bases. CDR1 GTSNPN and CDR2 SVGIG come from the germline V gene (reference sequence). The CDR3: CAYLGTFIYTGELFF. DNA of the CDR3: TGTGCCTATTTAGGGACTTTTATCTACACCGGGGAGCTGTTTTTT.

This chain uses TRBV5-1 with TRBJ2-2, with 7 bases that match TRBD1. Germline V gives CDR1 SGHRS, CDR2 YFSETQ. Trimming cost V 0 bases and J 15 bases; bases outside gene matches: 8. The CDR3 totals 13 residues. The CDR3 loop reads CASSLADRARVFF. The CDR3 DNA sequence: TGCGCCAGCAGCTTGGCCGACAGGGCGAGGGTGTTTTTT.

The V call is TRBV2, the J call TRBJ2-1, with D tentatively TRBD2 (6 bases). CDR1 is SNHLY, CDR2 FYNNEI, per germline. The CDR3 sequence is 14 residues long. V was trimmed by 3 bases and J by 8 bases, leaving 14 bases between them. CDR3 sequence reads: CASSDANGRDEQFF. In DNA form, the CDR3 reads TGTGCCAGCAGTGACGCTAACGGGAGAGATGAGCAGTTCTTC.

The genes are TRBV15 and TRBJ2-1, with TRBD2 matching over 8 bases. Germline V gives CDR1 LNHNV, CDR2 YYDKDF (reference sequence). Unmatched junction bases numbered 13, after V lost 4 bases and J lost 8 bases. This CDR3 spans 16 amino acids. CDR3 region: CATSILGIAGRDEQFF. Here the CDR3 DNA reads TGTGCCACCAGCATCCTTGGGATAGCGGGAAGGGATGAGCAGTTCTTC.

The chain links TRBV5-1 to TRBJ1-2, with TRBD1 matching over 11 bases. CDR1 is SGHRS, CDR2 YFSETQ, per germline. This CDR3 has 15 residues. The V and J ends lost 2 bases and 10 bases, in that order; junction bases with no gene match: 10. The chain's CDR3 is CASSFSPGTGGDYTF. The CDR3 bases are TGCGCCAGCAGCTTCAGTCCTGGGACAGGGGGAGACTACACCTTC.

The rearrangement joins TRBV27 to TRBJ2-5, with 7 bases identical to TRBD1. The germline gives CDR1 MNHEY, CDR2 SMNVEV (reference sequence). V dropped 3 bases and J dropped 7; count of bases not matched to a gene: 5. CDR3 size: 13 residues. The CDR3 bases are TGTGCCAGCAGTTTGACAGGGACGTGGACCCAGTACTTC. It yields the protein CASSLTGTWTQYF.

This clone was counted once. The chain links TRBV30 to TRBJ1-5; 9 bases map to TRBD1. This CDR3 region has 14 residues. From germline, CDR1 is GTSNPN and CDR2 SVGIG (reference sequence). The V gene end was trimmed by 1 base and the J gene end by 9 bases; junction bases not matched to a gene: 7. CDR3 sequence (DNA): TGTGCCTGGAGTGGCCTCGGACAGGGGCCGCCCCAGCATTTT. It yields the protein CAWSGLGQGPPQHF. Based on the CDR3 plus reference TRBV30 and TRBJ1-5, the full variable domain is SQTIHQWPATLVQPVGSPLSLECTVEGTSNPNLYWYRQAAGRGLQLLFYSVGIGQISSEVPQNLSASRPQDRQFILSSKKLLLSDSGFYLCAWSGLGQGPPQHFGDGTRLSIL.

Here the CDR3 reads CASSFTGTGVSEQYF. The DNA of the CDR3 is TGTGCCAGCAGTTTCACCGGGACAGGGGTTTCCGAGCAGTACTTC. The chain has TRBV6-5 and TRBJ2-7; 10 bases map to TRBD1. Germline V gene sequence: CDR1 MNHEY, CDR2 SVGAGI. V gave up 4 bases and J gave up 6 bases; unmatched junction bases: 9. CDR3 size: 15 residues.

The chain carries TRBV19 and TRBJ1-5; weak D call: TRBD1 (5 bases). The CDR3 consists of 13 residues. The ends were cut back, 6 bases at V and 5 bases at J, with 11 bases in the middle. The germline V gene has CDR1 LNHDA and CDR2 SQIVND (reference sequence). The CDR3 region has the DNA TGTGCCAGTAGATCAGGGTCGTATCAGCCCCAGCATTTT. This gives the protein CASRSGSYQPQHF.